The 20 T cell receptor beta chains in this list originate from one sample, sequenced in a study of T cell repertoires in aging, cancer and after chemotherapy. Rearranged V-D-J TRB sequences were amplified with a mixed TRB-A/B primer pool. TCRdb analysed the multiplex PCR reads with MiXCR anew, one entry per CDR3 protein. The repertoire holds thousands of distinct CDR3 sequences, with 20% to 25% as singletons. Peripheral blood genomic DNA, not sorted cells or RNA, was the template. Sequencing input: blood. All receptors derive from a human donor with a solid tumor.

The chain joins TRBV11-2 to TRBJ2-2, with 10 bases matching TRBD1. The CDR3 loop spans 15 amino acids. Germline loops: CDR1 SGHAT, CDR2 FQNNGV. Trimming cost V 5 bases and J 4 bases; bases outside gene matches: 4. CDR3 in DNA: TGTGCCAGCAGCAAAGACAGGGGGCTCACCGGGGAGCTGTTTTTT. Amino acid sequence: CASSKDRGLTGELFF.

This clonotype ranks as large (0.1 to 1%). V is TRBV19 and J is TRBJ1-4; D uncertain. The CDR3 totals 13 residues. The V gene lost 6 bases and the J gene lost 8 bases, with 13 bases spanning the gap. CDR1 LNHDA and CDR2 SQIVND come from the germline V gene (reference sequence). The CDR3 loop reads CASRDSAGEKLFF. CDR3 nucleotides: TGTGCCAGTAGAGACTCGGCAGGAGAAAAACTGTTTTTT.

This clonotype ranks as medium-sized. The CDR3 coding sequence is TGTGCCAGCTCACCAAGGGGGCAAAGGTGGGGCACTGAAGCTTTCTTT. This codes for CASSPRGQRWGTEAFF. The chain has TRBV18 and TRBJ1-1; 7 bases line up with TRBD1. Germline V CDR1 and CDR2: KGHSH, LQKENI. With V trimmed by 2 bases and J by 4 bases, 10 bases remained unmatched. CDR3 size: 16 residues.

The chain combines TRBV10-3 with TRBJ1-2; D not resolved. V was clipped by 4 bases and J by 0 bases, with 6 bases between them. Germline CDR1 is ENHRY and CDR2 is SYGVKD. This CDR3 has 13 residues. The CDR3 reads CAISGRTNYGYTF. The DNA of the CDR3 is TGTGCCATCAGTGGAAGGACTAACTATGGCTACACCTTC.

This chain connects TRBV20-1 to TRBJ1-4; 10 nucleotides align to TRBD1. Germline CDR1 and CDR2: DFQATT and SNEGSKA (reference sequence). Trimming cost V 5 bases and J 6 bases; bases outside gene matches: 6. CDR3 length equals 14 residues. The CDR3 reads CSAGPGQGYEKLFF. As DNA, the CDR3 is TGCAGTGCTGGACCGGGACAGGGGTATGAAAAACTGTTTTTT.

Only one count was recorded for this clonotype. In nucleotides, the CDR3 is TGTGCCAGCAGTTACGGGTCTAGCGGGGGGGAAGGTGCCAAAAACATTCAGTACTTC. Protein sequence: CASSYGSSGGEGAKNIQYF. The chain employs TRBV6-5 and TRBJ2-4; 12 bases are a match to TRBD2. CDR1 and CDR2 (germline): MNHEY, SVGAGI. V shed 2 bases and J 1 base; nucleotides not matched to a gene: 9. This CDR3 comprises 19 residues.

By frequency in the sample, this clonotype is large. The chain carries TRBV19 and TRBJ1-2; 9 positions match TRBD1. CDR3 length: 15 amino acids. CDR1 is LNHDA and CDR2 is SQIVND in the germline V gene (reference sequence). After removal of 5 bases from V and 5 bases from J, the junction contained 9 bases not matched to a gene. The CDR3 DNA is TGTGCCAGTAGTCCCCAATCCGGGACAGGGTATGGCTACACCTTC. Translated: CASSPQSGTGYGYTF. Full variable domain (remainder filled in from reference TRBV19 and TRBJ1-2): DGGITQSPKYLFRKEGQNVTLSCEQNLNHDAMYWYRQDPGQGLRLIYYSQIVNDFQKGDIAEGYSVSREKKESFPLTVTSAQKNPTAFYLCASSPQSGTGYGYTFGSGTRLTVV.

This clonotype ranks as medium-sized. The V call is TRBV5-4, the J call TRBJ2-3; 11 nucleotides match TRBD2. This CDR3 contains 18 residues. The trim removed 0 bases at V and 3 bases at J, leaving 9 bases unmatched. Germline CDR1 SGHNT, CDR2 YYREEE (reference sequence). CDR3 loop: CASSLASGGRRGTDTQYF. The CDR3, as DNA: TGTGCCAGCAGCTTGGCTAGCGGGGGGCGAAGAGGAACAGATACGCAGTATTTT.

This sequence joins TRBV5-1 and TRBJ1-2, with D possibly being TRBD1 (6 bases). V was shortened by 4 bases and J by 10 bases, with 11 bases between the two germline ends. Germline lookup yields CDR1 SGHRS and CDR2 YFSETQ. The CDR3 consists of 11 residues. CDR3: CASSQDSYYTF. The DNA for the CDR3 is TGCGCCAGCAGCCAGGACAGCTACTACACCTTC.

The CDR3, as DNA: TGCGCCAGCAGCTTGTTCCGGGACAGGGGGCGCAGGAATCAGCCCCAGCATTTT. It specifies CASSLFRDRGRRNQPQHF. The chain combines TRBV5-1 with TRBJ1-5; TRBD1 agrees at 12 bases. This CDR3 is 18 amino acids long. J gave up 4 bases and V 1 base, and 9 bases lay outside the gene matches. From germline, CDR1 is SGHRS and CDR2 YFSETQ.

This clonotype was observed a handful of times. The chain links TRBV18 to TRBJ1-2; 10 bases are shared with TRBD1. Per the germline V gene, CDR1 is KGHSH and CDR2 is LQKENI. The V segment lost 3 bases and the J segment 3 bases; nucleotides outside the gene matches: 10. CDR3 length: 17 residues. CDR3 residues: CASSPSRDRGRDYGYTF. CDR3 DNA: TGTGCCAGCTCACCGTCCCGGGACAGGGGACGGGACTATGGCTACACCTTC.

J is TRBJ1-1 and V is TRBV20-1; weak D call: TRBD1 (5 bases). Trimming stripped 0 bases from V and 4 bases from J, with 15 bases between. Germline loops: CDR1 DFQATT, CDR2 SNEGSKA (reference sequence). This CDR3 comprises 15 residues. Here the CDR3 DNA reads TGCAGTGCTAGAGATCGGGGGAATACGCCCACTGAAGCTTTCTTT. This gives the protein CSARDRGNTPTEAFF.

V is TRBV20-1 and J is TRBJ1-2, with D uncertain. V lost 0 bases and J lost 4, with 9 bases in between. There are 13 residues in the CDR3. Germline CDR1 reads DFQATT; CDR2 reads SNEGSKA (reference sequence). The CDR3 is CSARDLGFYGYTF. DNA for the CDR3: TGCAGTGCTAGAGATCTGGGGTTCTATGGCTACACCTTC.

Relative to its sample, this clonotype is medium-sized. The rearrangement joins TRBV18 to TRBJ1-1; 7 bases line up with TRBD1. This CDR3 spans 15 amino acids. CDR1 and CDR2 (germline): KGHSH, LQKENI. Losses at the gene ends were 1 base for V and 11 bases for J; bases not matched to a gene: 13. DNA for the CDR3: TGTGCCAGCTCACCACTCGGACAGGCAAGGGCCGCGGCTTTCTTT. Translation gives CASSPLGQARAAAFF.

This clonotype is termed medium-sized. V gene TRBV19 combines with J gene TRBJ1-1, with 9 bases that match TRBD1. V lost 4 bases and J lost 6; bases outside the gene matches: 3. Looked up from germline, CDR1 is LNHDA and CDR2 is SQIVND (reference sequence). The CDR3 consists of 13 residues. CDR3 sequence: CASSNTGGSEAFF. CDR3 sequence (DNA): TGTGCCAGTAGTAATACAGGGGGCTCTGAAGCTTTCTTT.

This clonotype is deemed medium-sized (0.01 to 0.1%). The genes are TRBV5-1 and TRBJ2-1; TRBD1 aligns across 8 bases. Germline CDR1 and CDR2: SGHRS and YFSETQ. The CDR3 sequence is 14 residues long. Trimming removed 0 bases from V and 11 bases from J; junction bases left unmatched: 7. In nucleotides, the CDR3 is TGCGCCAGCAGCTTGGATCGGACAGGGTCTCAGCAGTTCTTC. This gives the protein CASSLDRTGSQQFF.

This clonotype was found a few times. V is TRBV11-2 and J is TRBJ1-2; 7 positions agree with TRBD1. The CDR3 is made up of 14 amino acids. Germline V gene sequence: CDR1 SGHAT, CDR2 FQNNGV. J gave up 3 bases and V 0 bases, and 1 base lay outside the gene matches. This CDR3 reads CASSLDGQDYGYTF. DNA of the CDR3: TGTGCCAGCAGCTTAGATGGACAGGACTATGGCTACACCTTC.

The genes are TRBV29-1 and TRBJ2-3, with D maybe TRBD2 (6 bases). The V end was cut by 3 bases, the J end by 0 bases, with 7 bases between. The CDR3 contains 13 residues. Germline CDR1 reads SQVTM; CDR2 reads ANQGSEA. The CDR3 sequence is CSVDGTSTDTQYF. The CDR3 DNA is TGCAGCGTTGACGGGACTAGCACAGATACGCAGTATTTT.

The J gene is TRBJ2-5, the V gene TRBV4-2, with 11 bases that match TRBD2. Germline CDR1 reads LGHNA; CDR2 reads YNFKEQ. V dropped 1 base and J dropped 3; count of bases not matched to a gene: 10. This CDR3 is 18 amino acids long. The CDR3 region is CASSQGARLAGREETQYF. CDR3 DNA: TGTGCCAGCAGCCAAGGCGCAAGACTAGCGGGGCGCGAAGAGACCCAGTACTTC.

Relative to its sample, this clonotype is medium-sized. The CDR3 DNA sequence: TGTGCCAGCAGTTTAACAGATACGCAGTATTTT. Amino acid sequence: CASSLTDTQYF. The rearrangement joins TRBV12-3 or TRBV12-4 to TRBJ2-3; D is unresolved. Trimming stripped 2 bases from V and 3 bases from J, with 0 bases between. CDR3 size: 11 residues.